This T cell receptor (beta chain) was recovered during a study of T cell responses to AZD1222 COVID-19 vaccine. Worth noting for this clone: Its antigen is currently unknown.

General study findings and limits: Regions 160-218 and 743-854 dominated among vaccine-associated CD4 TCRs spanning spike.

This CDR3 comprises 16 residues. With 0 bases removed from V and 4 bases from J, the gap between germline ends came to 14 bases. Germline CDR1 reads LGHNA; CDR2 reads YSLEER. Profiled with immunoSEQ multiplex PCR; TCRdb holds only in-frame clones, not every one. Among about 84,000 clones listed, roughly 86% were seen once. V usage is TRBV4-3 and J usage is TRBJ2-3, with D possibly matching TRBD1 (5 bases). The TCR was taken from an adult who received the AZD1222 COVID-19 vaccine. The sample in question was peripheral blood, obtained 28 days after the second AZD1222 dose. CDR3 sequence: CASSQDPREAADTQYF. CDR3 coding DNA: TGCGCCAGCAGCCAAGACCCCAGGGAAGCAGCAGATACGCAGTATTTT.